Presented here are 20 T cell receptor beta chains from one specimen sequenced in a study of vaccination and CD4 T cells after COVID-19. An Oncomine TCR Beta short-read assay was used to sequence the DNA from cultured CD4+ T cells. TCRdb re-called the PCR reads through MiXCR, storing one row per CDR3 protein. The table shows about 22,000 distinct CDR3 sequences, with around a third occurring only once. These receptors' targets are unknown. The time point: late sampling 161 to 241 days after vaccination in three convalescent patients. The treatment was: approximately nine-day PBMC culture with coronavirus spike peptide pools or control peptides (ViraFEST assay). The sequencing here drew on CD4+ T cells from blood, cultured in vitro, taken about 7 months after SARS-CoV-2 vaccination. Source of these receptors: a human donor who had recovered from COVID-19.

This clonotype occurred a few times. The gene calls are TRBV27 and TRBJ1-6; 7 bases map to TRBD1. The CDR3 runs 15 residues. J gave up 7 bases and V 6 bases, and 9 bases lay outside the gene matches. Germline lookup yields CDR1 MNHEY and CDR2 SMNVEV (reference sequence). Written as DNA, the CDR3 is TGTGCCAGCAGCTCCAAGACAGGGTTGAATTCACCCCTCCACTTT. Translation gives CASSSKTGLNSPLHF.

This clonotype was counted a few times. This chain uses TRBV6-1 with TRBJ2-7; D remains unclear. Trimming pared 4 bases from V and 3 bases from J, leaving 4 bases between. CDR1 is MNHNS and CDR2 is SASEGT in the germline V gene. This CDR3 spans 11 amino acids. The CDR3 loop is CASSAIYEQYF. The CDR3 DNA sequence: TGTGCCAGCAGTGCCATCTACGAGCAGTACTTC.

This clonotype was seen only a few times. The chain recombines TRBV20-1 with TRBJ2-7; tentative D call: TRBD1 (6 bases). Germline CDR1 is DFQATT and CDR2 is SNEGSKA (reference sequence). V lost 3 bases, J lost 4 bases, and 16 bases lay in between. The CDR3 loop spans 14 amino acids. The CDR3 DNA reads as TGCAGTGCTAGTCTACAGGGCTGGAATTACGAGCAGTACTTC. Translating gives CSASLQGWNYEQYF.

This clonotype was found a few times. The V gene is TRBV15, the J gene TRBJ2-5; D is ambiguous. The length of the CDR3 is 16 residues. The V and J ends lost 0 bases and 2 bases respectively, with 13 bases between them. Germline V gene sequence: CDR1 LNHNV, CDR2 YYDKDF (reference sequence). The CDR3 is CATSRDRAGAQETQYF. The CDR3 DNA sequence: TGTGCCACCAGCAGAGATAGGGCCGGAGCACAAGAGACCCAGTACTTC.

This clonotype appeared a few times. This chain links TRBV7-3 with TRBJ1-1; weak D call: TRBD1 (6 bases). Germline V CDR1 and CDR2: SGHTA, FQGTGA. The CDR3 consists of 14 residues. The V and J ends lost 5 bases and 3 bases respectively, with 13 bases between them. The CDR3: CASSLNPGDTEAFF. The CDR3, as DNA: TGTGCCAGCAGCCTCAACCCAGGGGACACTGAAGCTTTCTTT.

The chain employs TRBV2 and TRBJ1-5, with D uncertain. The CDR3 is made up of 12 amino acids. V was cut by 1 base and J by 6 bases, with 4 bases left in between. Germline CDR1 and CDR2: SNHLY and FYNNEI. CDR3: CASSEVGQPQHF. In nucleotides, the CDR3 is TGTGCCAGCAGTGAAGTCGGTCAGCCCCAGCATTTT.

The V gene is TRBV11-1, the J gene TRBJ2-3; 10 bases match TRBD2. Trimming cost V 1 base and J 2 bases; bases outside gene matches: 3. The germline CDR1 and CDR2 sequences are SGHAT and FQDESV (reference sequence). This CDR3 spans 16 amino acids. CDR3: CASSLGTSGDTDTQYF. The CDR3 DNA reads as TGTGCCAGCAGCTTAGGAACTAGCGGGGACACAGATACGCAGTATTTT.

This clonotype turned up a few times. The CDR3 region has the DNA TGTGCCAGCAGCATACAGGTTTTCGGAGAGACCCAGTACTTC. This codes for CASSIQVFGETQYF. V and J are TRBV7-2 and TRBJ2-5, with D possibly matching TRBD1 (5 bases). The V end lost 5 bases, the J end lost 4 bases, and 14 bases lay between the germline ends. Germline V gene lookup returns CDR1 SGHTA and CDR2 FQGNSA. This CDR3 spans 14 amino acids.

This clonotype was seen a handful of times. The rearrangement joins TRBV20-1 to TRBJ2-7; 14 bases line up with TRBD2. The CDR3 covers 14 residues. Trimming took 5 bases from V and 5 from J; bases not matched to a gene: 5. Per the germline V gene, CDR1 is DFQATT and CDR2 is SNEGSKA (reference sequence). CDR3 residues: CSAYRLAGGNEQYF. CDR3 sequence (DNA): TGCAGTGCTTATCGACTAGCGGGGGGGAACGAGCAGTACTTC.

This sequence joins TRBV6-5 and TRBJ2-5; 7 bases line up with TRBD1. Germline V gene lookup returns CDR1 MNHEY and CDR2 SVGAGI. Trimming cost V 0 bases and J 5 bases; bases outside gene matches: 9. The CDR3 runs 16 residues. For the CDR3, the DNA is TGTGCCAGCAGTTACTCGTTATACAGGGGCCGGGAGACCCAGTACTTC. It translates to CASSYSLYRGRETQYF.

This sequence joins TRBV6-1 and TRBJ2-1; TRBD2 aligns across 10 bases. Trimming took 6 bases from V and 2 from J; bases not matched to a gene: 4. The CDR3 contains 15 residues. Germline CDR1 and CDR2: MNHNS and SASEGT. The DNA for the CDR3 is TGTGCCAGCAGCAGCGGGAGGGCAACCTACAATGAGCAGTTCTTC. Residues: CASSSGRATYNEQFF.

This clonotype was observed a handful of times. The chain joins TRBV24-1 to TRBJ1-5, with a possible D match to TRBD1 (5 bases). This CDR3 has 15 amino acids. Germline-derived CDR1 and CDR2 are KGHDR and SFDVKD. V dropped 3 bases and J dropped 6 bases, with 14 bases sitting between them. The CDR3 is CATSDPRQGGQPQHF. The CDR3 coding sequence is TGTGCCACCAGTGATCCCCGGCAGGGTGGTCAGCCCCAGCATTTT.

This clonotype was seen more than once but under ten times. The chain uses TRBV4-1 and TRBJ1-5; D is unclear. The CDR3 runs to 14 residues. Looked up from germline, CDR1 is MGHRA and CDR2 is YSYEKL. V dropped 4 bases and J dropped 3 bases, with 10 bases sitting between them. Here the CDR3 DNA reads TGCGCCAGCAGCCGCCAAACTTCCAATCAGCCCCAGCATTTT. Translating gives CASSRQTSNQPQHF.

The chain links TRBV20-1 to TRBJ2-7; 11 positions match TRBD2. The CDR3 is made up of 16 amino acids. Germline values: CDR1 DFQATT, CDR2 SNEGSKA (reference sequence). V shed 4 bases, J shed 3 bases, and the junction held 11 bases outside the gene matches. The CDR3: CSATGTTSGGLYEQYF. In nucleotides, the CDR3 is TGCAGTGCTACGGGAACAACTAGCGGGGGACTCTACGAGCAGTACTTC.

The rearrangement joins TRBV21-1 to TRBJ1-2; TRBD1 is the table's D call, not checked against the DNA. TRBV21-1 represents a pseudogene. The CDR3 loop spans 16 amino acids. This chain's CDR3 is CASTPSGTGADYGYTF. CDR3 nucleotides: TGTGCCAGCACCCCCTCGGGGACGGGGGCAGACTATGGCTACACCTTC.

This sequence joins TRBV24-1 and TRBJ2-7, with 11 bases that match TRBD1. The junction had 6 bases not matched to a gene; V was cut back by 4 bases and J by 5 bases. CDR1 is KGHDR and CDR2 is SFDVKD in the germline V gene. The CDR3 is made up of 15 amino acids. The CDR3 here is CATSDGQGAKDEQYF. The CDR3 DNA is TGTGCCACCAGTGACGGACAGGGGGCGAAGGACGAGCAGTACTTC.

This clonotype was found a few times. The rearrangement uses TRBV20-1 and TRBJ1-5; no definite D call. V lost 2 bases, J lost 1 base, and 6 bases lay in between. Germline V gives CDR1 DFQATT, CDR2 SNEGSKA (reference sequence). The CDR3 length is 13 residues. For the CDR3, the DNA is TGCAGTGCTAGACAGGCAAGCAATCAGCCCCAGCATTTT. This codes for CSARQASNQPQHF.

This clonotype was detected a few times. The chain links TRBV20-1 to TRBJ2-4; maybe TRBD2 (5 bases). Germline CDR1 reads DFQATT; CDR2 reads SNEGSKA (reference sequence). Trimming removed 0 bases at V and 9 bases at J, with 15 bases between. The CDR3 is 14 amino acids. The DNA for the CDR3 is TGCAGTGCTAGAGATTCGGCACTAGAGGGCATTCAGTACTTC. Its protein is CSARDSALEGIQYF.

This chain links TRBV7-9 with TRBJ1-1; tentatively, D is TRBD1 (6 bases). With 2 bases removed from V and 5 bases from J, the gap between germline ends came to 24 bases. Germline CDR1 SEHNR, CDR2 FQNEAQ (reference sequence). The CDR3 totals 18 residues. This CDR3 reads CASSLMNFYGGRRTEAFF. In DNA, the CDR3 is TGTGCCAGCAGCTTAATGAACTTCTACGGGGGGCGAAGGACTGAAGCTTTCTTT. The full variable domain, with the rest looked up from reference TRBV7-9 and TRBJ1-1, is DTGVSQNPRHKITKRGQNVTFRCDPISEHNRLYWYRQTLGQGPEFLTYFQNEAQLEKSRLLSDRFSAERPKGSFSTLEIQRTEQGDSAMYLCASSLMNFYGGRRTEAFFGQGTRLTVV.

This clonotype has more than one count but fewer than ten. As DNA, the CDR3 is TGTGCCAGCAGCGCAAATCGGGCGGGAAAAGAGACCCAGTACTTC. Translating gives CASSANRAGKETQYF. This chain uses TRBV7-3 with TRBJ2-5, with D perhaps TRBD2 (6 bases). The CDR3 totals 15 residues. V gave up 5 bases and J gave up 3 bases, with 16 bases separating them. CDR1 and CDR2 (germline): SGHTA, FQGTGA.